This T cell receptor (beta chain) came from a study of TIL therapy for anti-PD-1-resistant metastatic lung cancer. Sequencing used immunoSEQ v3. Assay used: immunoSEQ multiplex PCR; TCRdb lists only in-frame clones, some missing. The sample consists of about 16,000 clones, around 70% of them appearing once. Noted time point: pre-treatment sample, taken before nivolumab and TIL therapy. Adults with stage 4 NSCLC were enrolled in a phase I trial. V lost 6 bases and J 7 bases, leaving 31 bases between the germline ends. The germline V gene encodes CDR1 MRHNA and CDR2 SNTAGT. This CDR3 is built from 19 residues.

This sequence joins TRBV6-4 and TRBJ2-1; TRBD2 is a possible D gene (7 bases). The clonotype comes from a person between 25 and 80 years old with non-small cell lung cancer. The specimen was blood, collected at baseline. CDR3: CASRSPGTKEGEGHNEQFF. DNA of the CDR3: TGTGCCAGCAGGTCCCCCGGGACAAAGGAGGGGGAGGGCCATAATGAGCAGTTCTTC.